This T cell receptor (beta chain) was recorded in a study of T-cell reconstitution after alpha-beta-depleted transplantation in children. Overall study findings and caveats: Several hundred expanded graft clones reportedly supplied alpha-beta T cells about two months after transplant. T cells produced anew were the main source of T-cell counts and diversity one year after transplant. Day-60 TCRbeta diversity that was high in some patients was derived from surviving recipient T cells and thymic progenitors.

Using unique molecular identifiers, the investigators prepared the TCRbeta library. MiXCR was run by TCRdb on the PCR reads, yielding one entry per CDR3 protein. The table shows about 870,000 distinct CDR3 sequences, with roughly 15% occurring only once. In the case of this clonotype: The antigen is undetermined.

The CDR3 is 13 residues long. The V gene's germline CDR1 is MNHEY and CDR2 SMNVEV (reference sequence). V dropped 2 bases and J dropped 3 bases, with 7 bases sitting between them. The V gene is TRBV27, the J gene TRBJ2-5; D uncertain. This specimen was PBMCs, mostly from graft donor cells, taken 360 days after TCRalphabeta/CD19-depleted stem cell transplant. The receptor comes from a male patient between 5 and 17 years old who had a stem cell transplant for acute lymphoblastic leukemia, so the T cells may come from the graft donor. This CDR3 reads CASSLQWEETQYF. The CDR3 DNA reads as TGTGCCAGCAGTTTACAATGGGAAGAGACCCAGTACTTC.